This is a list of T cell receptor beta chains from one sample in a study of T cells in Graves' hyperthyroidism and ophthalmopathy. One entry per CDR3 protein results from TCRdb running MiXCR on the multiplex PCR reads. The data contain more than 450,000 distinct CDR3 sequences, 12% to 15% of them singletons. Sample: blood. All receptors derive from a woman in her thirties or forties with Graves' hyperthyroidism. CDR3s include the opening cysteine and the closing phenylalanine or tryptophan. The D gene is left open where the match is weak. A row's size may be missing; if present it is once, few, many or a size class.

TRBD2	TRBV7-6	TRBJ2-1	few	TGTGCCAGCAGCCCGTCTTTGCCTAGCGGGAGCGAGCAGTTCTTC	CASSPSLPSGSEQFF
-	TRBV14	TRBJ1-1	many	TGTGCCAGCAGCCAAGATGAGAGGTCTGAAGCTTTCTTT	CASSQDERSEAFF
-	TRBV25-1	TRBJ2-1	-	TGTGCCAGCAGTGAACCCCGTCTCGGGCACGAGCAGTTCTTC	CASSEPRLGHEQFF
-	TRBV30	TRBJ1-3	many	TGTGCCTGGAGTTCGTCTGGAAACACCATATATTTT	CAWSSSGNTIYF
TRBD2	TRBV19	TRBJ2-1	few	TGTGCCAGTAGCCGAGAGGGACTAGCGGGAGGTCCCTACAATGAGCAGTTCTTC	CASSREGLAGGPYNEQFF
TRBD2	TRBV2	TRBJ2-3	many	TGTGCCAGCAGTGGACAAAGCGGGAGAACAGATACGCAGTATTTT	CASSGQSGRTDTQYF
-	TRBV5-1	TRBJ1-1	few	TGCGCCAGCAGCTTGGCGGCAGTGGGGTACACTGAAGCTTTCTTT	CASSLAAVGYTEAFF
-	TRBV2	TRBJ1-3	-	TGTGCCAGCAGAATGGACGCTTCCTCTGGAAACACCATATATTTT	CASRMDASSGNTIYF
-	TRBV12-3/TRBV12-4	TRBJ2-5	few	TGTGCCAGCAGGCTCAGGGTTCTTCGGGAGACCCAGTACTTC	CASRLRVLRETQYF
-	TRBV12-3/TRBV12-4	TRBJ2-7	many	TGTGCCAGCAGTTTCTCCGACGGCTACGAGCAGTACTTC	CASSFSDGYEQYF
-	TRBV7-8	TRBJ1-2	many	TGTGCCAGCAGCCAGGGCCATACAGGGAGTTATGGCTACACCTTC	CASSQGHTGSYGYTF
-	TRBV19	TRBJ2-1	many	TGTGCCAGTAGTATGGGAGATCTATTCTCCTACAATGAGCAGTTCTTC	CASSMGDLFSYNEQFF
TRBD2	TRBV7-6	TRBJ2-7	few	TGTGCCAGCAGCTTAGTCGGGGGGGGGACCTACGAGCAGTACTTC	CASSLVGGGTYEQYF
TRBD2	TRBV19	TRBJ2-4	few	TGTGCCAGTAGACTAGCGGGAGTCAACATTCAGTACTTC	CASRLAGVNIQYF
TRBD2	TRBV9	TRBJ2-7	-	TGTGCCAGCAGCGAGACCCCAGCGGGAGGTTTCTACGAGCAGTACTTC	CASSETPAGGFYEQYF
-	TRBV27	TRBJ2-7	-	TGTGCCAGCAGTTCAGGGATCCTCTCCTACGAGCAGTACTTC	CASSSGILSYEQYF
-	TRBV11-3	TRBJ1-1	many	TGTGCCAGCAGCATACTCGGCGGGGGGGAAGCTTTCTTT	CASSILGGGEAFF
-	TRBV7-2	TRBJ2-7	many	TGTGCCAGCAGCCTAGCAACGCGGGGCGACTACGAGCAGTACTTC	CASSLATRGDYEQYF
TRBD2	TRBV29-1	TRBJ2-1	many	TGCAGCGCCCTTAGCGGGAGAGGCGATGAGCAGTTCTTC	CSALSGRGDEQFF
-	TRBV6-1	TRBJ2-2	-	TGTGCCAGCAGTGACTGGGCTGGGGAGCTGTTTTTT	CASSDWAGELFF
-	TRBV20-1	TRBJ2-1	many	TGCAGTGCTTCTCCGGGACAAGCCCTCCGGGAGCAGTTCTTC	CSASPGQALREQFF
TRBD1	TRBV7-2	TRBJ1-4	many	TGTGCCAGCAGCTTACAAGGGGGCGCAACTAATGAAAAACTGTTTTTT	CASSLQGGATNEKLFF
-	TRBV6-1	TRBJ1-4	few	TGTGCCAGCAGTCAAGGGGTTCGTGAAAAACTGTTTTTT	CASSQGVREKLFF
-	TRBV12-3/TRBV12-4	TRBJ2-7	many	TGTGCCAGCAGTTTAAGGCAGAGAGGCTACGAGCAGTACTTC	CASSLRQRGYEQYF